This TCR beta chain was recorded in a study of OX40 agonist ivuxolimab in advanced cancers. Findings and caveats of the study: Some nonresponders also had low normalized T-cell clonal expansion. The study did not work out the antigen specificity of the expanded peripheral T cells. CD8+ T cells (on average) carried more expanded clones than CD4+ T cells.

Produced via immunoSEQ multiplex PCR; TCRdb's table is partial and in-frame only. The sample lists 95,000 to 150,000 clones, just under 95% occurring once. Germline V gene data show CDR1 as LGHNA and CDR2 as YNFKEQ. J lost 3 bases, V lost 0 bases, and 25 bases had no gene match. This CDR3 contains 22 residues. On cycle 4 day 1 and cycle 7 day 1, as well as at baseline, blood was sampled. A remark on this clone: Its specificity is not known.

Sequencing used CD4+ or CD8+ T cells sorted from blood, obtained in a trial of the OX40 agonist ivuxolimab. The V call is TRBV4-2, the J call TRBJ2-7; TRBD2 matches at 8 bases. The source is an adult with an advanced solid tumor such as melanoma, head and neck, liver or kidney cancer. The CDR3 region is CASSQDWGAQRLAPPNYYEQYF. CDR3 bases: TGTGCCAGCAGCCAAGATTGGGGGGCCCAAAGACTAGCGCCACCGAACTACTACGAGCAGTACTTC.